This TCR beta chain was identified during a study of graft-versus-host responses after intestinal transplantation. In the study overall: Multivisceral, liver-intestinal, or isolated intestinal grafts went to recipients. The study gave all recipients anti-thymocyte globulin induction, then tacrolimus and steroids for 2 to 3 years.

With V trimmed by 7 bases and J by 0 bases, 9 bases remained unmatched. The CDR3 extends over 16 amino acids. The assay was immunoSEQ multiplex PCR, and TCRdb's table has in-frame clones only and misses some. The table records about 19,000 clones, about 89% of them present only once. V gene TRBV5-3 combines with J gene TRBJ1-3, with 8 nucleotides matching TRBD1. TRBV5-3 is given ORF status, its function remaining uncertain. The sequencing used bone marrow, collected 120 to 130 days after transplant. The sequence came from a human patient who received an intestinal transplant, so some T cells may come from the graft donor. The CDR3 nucleotides are TGTGCCAGATTGGGACAGGTCAAGAGCTCTGGAAACACCATATATTTT. Its translation: CARLGQVKSSGNTIYF.